These T cell receptor beta chains were read from a single sample in a study of cytomegalovirus exposure and HLA in healthy donors. Sequenced by immunoSEQ multiplex PCR; TCRdb stores in-frame clones only, minus some. The sample lists 45,000 to 55,000 clones; around 90% were seen once. The material sequenced was PBMCs. Source of these receptors: a young woman in good health and CMV-seronegative. Both conserved end residues are part of each CDR3. Each record gives: D gene, clone size, V gene, J gene, CDR3 protein. D genes are given only for firm matches. A row's size may be missing; if present it is once, few, many or a size class.

d_call: -
clone_size: -
v_call: TRBV28
j_call: TRBJ1-2
cdr3_aa: CASSATINYGYTF

d_call: TRBD2
clone_size: -
v_call: TRBV6-1
j_call: TRBJ2-7
cdr3_aa: CASSEIARRGMEQYF

d_call: -
clone_size: -
v_call: TRBV9
j_call: TRBJ1-2
cdr3_aa: CASSVAGDRLWGYTF

d_call: -
clone_size: -
v_call: TRBV5-1
j_call: TRBJ2-2
cdr3_aa: CASRTGSGGELFF

d_call: -
clone_size: -
v_call: TRBV21-1
j_call: TRBJ1-1
cdr3_aa: CATRQQGRTEAFF

d_call: TRBD1
clone_size: once
v_call: TRBV28
j_call: TRBJ2-5
cdr3_aa: CASSLEGQGSETQYF

d_call: -
clone_size: -
v_call: TRBV19
j_call: TRBJ2-1
cdr3_aa: CASNGGYGGKSEFF

d_call: TRBD2
clone_size: few
v_call: TRBV9
j_call: TRBJ2-7
cdr3_aa: CASSAASGINMGEQYF

d_call: -
clone_size: -
v_call: TRBV6-5
j_call: TRBJ1-3
cdr3_aa: CATSPGPGNTIYF

d_call: -
clone_size: -
v_call: TRBV13
j_call: TRBJ1-2
cdr3_aa: CASSSRALSSTF

d_call: -
clone_size: -
v_call: TRBV16
j_call: TRBJ2-2
cdr3_aa: CASSRPQGTGELFF

d_call: TRBD1
clone_size: -
v_call: TRBV11-2
j_call: TRBJ2-4
cdr3_aa: CASSDSDRVGENIQYF

d_call: -
clone_size: once
v_call: TRBV4-1
j_call: TRBJ1-2
cdr3_aa: CASSQDREGGYTF

d_call: TRBD1
clone_size: -
v_call: TRBV11-3
j_call: TRBJ2-1
cdr3_aa: CASSSHRGVDEQFF

d_call: TRBD2
clone_size: once
v_call: TRBV7-9
j_call: TRBJ2-3
cdr3_aa: CAILPLAGGADTQYF

d_call: TRBD2
clone_size: -
v_call: TRBV2
j_call: TRBJ2-5
cdr3_aa: CASKANGGGETQYF

d_call: TRBD2
clone_size: once
v_call: TRBV6-4
j_call: TRBJ2-5
cdr3_aa: CASSRTSQETQYF

d_call: TRBD1
clone_size: -
v_call: TRBV6-6
j_call: TRBJ2-7
cdr3_aa: CASRPDRGPFYEQYF

d_call: -
clone_size: -
v_call: TRBV6-1
j_call: TRBJ1-1
cdr3_aa: CASSAGGASTEAFF

d_call: -
clone_size: once
v_call: TRBV9
j_call: TRBJ2-2
cdr3_aa: CASSPRRSGELFF

d_call: -
clone_size: -
v_call: TRBV10-3
j_call: TRBJ2-7
cdr3_aa: CAISLQGVEQYF

d_call: TRBD2
clone_size: -
v_call: TRBV27
j_call: TRBJ2-3
cdr3_aa: CASSLYHSGRAGLTDTQYF

d_call: TRBD1
clone_size: -
v_call: TRBV14
j_call: TRBJ1-1
cdr3_aa: CASSQTGGGTEAFF